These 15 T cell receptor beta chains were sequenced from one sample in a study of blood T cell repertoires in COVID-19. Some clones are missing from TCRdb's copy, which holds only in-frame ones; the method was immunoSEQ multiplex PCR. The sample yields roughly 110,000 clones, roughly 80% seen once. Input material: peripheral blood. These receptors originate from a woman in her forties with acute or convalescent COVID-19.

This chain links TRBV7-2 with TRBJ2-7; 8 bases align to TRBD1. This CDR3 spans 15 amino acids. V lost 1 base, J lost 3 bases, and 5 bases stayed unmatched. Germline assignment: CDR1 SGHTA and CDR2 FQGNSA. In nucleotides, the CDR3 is TGTGCCAGCAGCTTAGAGATCACAGGGGGCTACGAGCAGTACTTC. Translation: CASSLEITGGYEQYF.

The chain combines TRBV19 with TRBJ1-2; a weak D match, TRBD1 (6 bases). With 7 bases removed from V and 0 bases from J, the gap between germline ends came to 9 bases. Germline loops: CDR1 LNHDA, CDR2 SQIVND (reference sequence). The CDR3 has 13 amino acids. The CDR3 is CASTDRPNYGYTF. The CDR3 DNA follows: TGTGCCAGTACCGACAGGCCTAACTATGGCTACACCTTC.

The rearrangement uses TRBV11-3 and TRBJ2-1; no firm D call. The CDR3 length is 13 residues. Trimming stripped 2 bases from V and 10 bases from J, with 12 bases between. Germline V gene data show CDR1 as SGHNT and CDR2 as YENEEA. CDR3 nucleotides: TGTGCCAGCAGCTTATTGTACCACTCGGAGCAGTTCTTC. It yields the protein CASSLLYHSEQFF.

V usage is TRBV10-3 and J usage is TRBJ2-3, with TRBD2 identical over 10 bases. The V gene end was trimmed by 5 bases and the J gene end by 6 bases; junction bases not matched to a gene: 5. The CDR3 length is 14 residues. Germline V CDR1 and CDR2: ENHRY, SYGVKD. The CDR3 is CAISSGLASDTQYF. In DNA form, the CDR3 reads TGTGCCATCAGTTCGGGACTAGCGAGCGATACGCAGTATTTT.

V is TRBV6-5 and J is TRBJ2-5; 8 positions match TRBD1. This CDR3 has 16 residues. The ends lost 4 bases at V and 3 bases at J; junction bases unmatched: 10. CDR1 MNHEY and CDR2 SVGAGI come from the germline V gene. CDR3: CASSSLGGQGKETQYF. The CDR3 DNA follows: TGTGCCAGCAGTTCCCTGGGAGGACAGGGAAAAGAGACCCAGTACTTC.

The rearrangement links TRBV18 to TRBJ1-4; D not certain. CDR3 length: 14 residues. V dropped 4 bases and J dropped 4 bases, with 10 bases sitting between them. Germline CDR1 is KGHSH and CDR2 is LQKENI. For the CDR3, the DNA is TGTGCCAGCTCACGAGAGAGGGTTAATGAAAAACTGTTTTTT. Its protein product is CASSRERVNEKLFF.

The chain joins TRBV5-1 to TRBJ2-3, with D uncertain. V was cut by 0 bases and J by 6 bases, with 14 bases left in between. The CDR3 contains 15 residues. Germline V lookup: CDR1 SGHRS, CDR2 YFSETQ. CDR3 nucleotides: TGCGCCAGCAGCTTGGAGGCAGGAAGTGGTGATACGCAGTATTTT. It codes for CASSLEAGSGDTQYF.

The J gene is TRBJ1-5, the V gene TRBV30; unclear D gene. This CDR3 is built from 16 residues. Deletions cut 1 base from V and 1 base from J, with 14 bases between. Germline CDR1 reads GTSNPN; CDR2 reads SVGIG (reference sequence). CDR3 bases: TGTGCCTGGAGTGCCCCATCCCCGGGGAGCAATCAGCCCCAGCATTTT. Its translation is CAWSAPSPGSNQPQHF.

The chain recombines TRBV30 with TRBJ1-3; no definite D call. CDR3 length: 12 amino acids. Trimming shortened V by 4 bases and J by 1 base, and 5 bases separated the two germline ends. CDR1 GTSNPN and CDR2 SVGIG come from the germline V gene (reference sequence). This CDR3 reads CAWTRSGNTIYF. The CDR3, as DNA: TGTGCCTGGACTCGGTCTGGAAACACCATATATTTT.

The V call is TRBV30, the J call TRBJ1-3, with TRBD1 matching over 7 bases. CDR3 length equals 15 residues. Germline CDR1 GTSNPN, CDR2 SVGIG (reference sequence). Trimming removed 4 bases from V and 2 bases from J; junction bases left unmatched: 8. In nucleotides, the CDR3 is TGTGCCTGGACCTTGGGGACAGTGACTGGAAACACCATATATTTT. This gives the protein CAWTLGTVTGNTIYF.

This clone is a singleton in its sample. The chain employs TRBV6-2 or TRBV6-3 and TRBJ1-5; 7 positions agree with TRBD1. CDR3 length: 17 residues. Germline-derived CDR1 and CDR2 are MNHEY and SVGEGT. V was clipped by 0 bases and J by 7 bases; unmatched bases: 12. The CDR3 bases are TGTGCCAGCAGTTACTCGAGGCAGGGGGTCGCTTGGCAGCCCCAGCATTTT. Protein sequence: CASSYSRQGVAWQPQHF.

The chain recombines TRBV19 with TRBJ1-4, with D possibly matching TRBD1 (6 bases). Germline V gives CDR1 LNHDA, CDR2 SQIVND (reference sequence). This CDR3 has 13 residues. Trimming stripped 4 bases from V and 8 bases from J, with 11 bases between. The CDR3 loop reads CASSTGASEKLFF. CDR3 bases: TGTGCCAGTAGTACAGGGGCGTCGGAAAAACTGTTTTTT.

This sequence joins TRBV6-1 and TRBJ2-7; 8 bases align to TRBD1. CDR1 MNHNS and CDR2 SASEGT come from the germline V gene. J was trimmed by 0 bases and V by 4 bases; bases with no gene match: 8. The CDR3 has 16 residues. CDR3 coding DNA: TGTGCCAGCAGTGTCGGACAGGGTTTCAGCTCCTACGAGCAGTACTTC. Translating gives CASSVGQGFSSYEQYF.

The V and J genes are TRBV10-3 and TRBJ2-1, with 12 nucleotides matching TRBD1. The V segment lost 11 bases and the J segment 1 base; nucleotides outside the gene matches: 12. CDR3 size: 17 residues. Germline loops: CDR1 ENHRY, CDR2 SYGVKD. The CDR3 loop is CASGGTGGDLSYNEQFF. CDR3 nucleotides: TGTGCCTCGGGGGGGACAGGGGGCGACCTATCCTACAATGAGCAGTTCTTC.

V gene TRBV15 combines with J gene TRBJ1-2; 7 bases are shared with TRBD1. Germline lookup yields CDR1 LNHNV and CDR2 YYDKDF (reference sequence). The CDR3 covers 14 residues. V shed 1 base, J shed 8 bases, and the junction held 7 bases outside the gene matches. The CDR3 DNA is TGTGCCACCAGCAGAGGACAGGGCCAAGGCGGCTACACCTTC. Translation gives CATSRGQGQGGYTF.